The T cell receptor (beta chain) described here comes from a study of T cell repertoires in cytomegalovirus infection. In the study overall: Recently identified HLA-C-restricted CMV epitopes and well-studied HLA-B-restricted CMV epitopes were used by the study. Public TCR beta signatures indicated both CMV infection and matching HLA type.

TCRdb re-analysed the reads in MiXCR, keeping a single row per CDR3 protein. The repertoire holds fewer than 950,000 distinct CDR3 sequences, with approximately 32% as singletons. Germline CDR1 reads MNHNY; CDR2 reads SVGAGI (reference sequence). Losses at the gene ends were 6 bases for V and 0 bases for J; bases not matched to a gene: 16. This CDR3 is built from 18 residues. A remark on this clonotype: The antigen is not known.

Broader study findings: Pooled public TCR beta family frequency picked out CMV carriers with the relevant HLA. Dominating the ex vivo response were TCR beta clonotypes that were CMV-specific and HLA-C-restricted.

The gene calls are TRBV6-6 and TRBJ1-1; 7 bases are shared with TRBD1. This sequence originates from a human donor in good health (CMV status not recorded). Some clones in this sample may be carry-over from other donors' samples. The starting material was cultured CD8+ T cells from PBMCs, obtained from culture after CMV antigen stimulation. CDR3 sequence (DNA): TGTGCCAGCAGCCCCTTAACGAGACAGGGCGTCATGAACACTGAAGCTTTCTTT. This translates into CASSPLTRQGVMNTEAFF.